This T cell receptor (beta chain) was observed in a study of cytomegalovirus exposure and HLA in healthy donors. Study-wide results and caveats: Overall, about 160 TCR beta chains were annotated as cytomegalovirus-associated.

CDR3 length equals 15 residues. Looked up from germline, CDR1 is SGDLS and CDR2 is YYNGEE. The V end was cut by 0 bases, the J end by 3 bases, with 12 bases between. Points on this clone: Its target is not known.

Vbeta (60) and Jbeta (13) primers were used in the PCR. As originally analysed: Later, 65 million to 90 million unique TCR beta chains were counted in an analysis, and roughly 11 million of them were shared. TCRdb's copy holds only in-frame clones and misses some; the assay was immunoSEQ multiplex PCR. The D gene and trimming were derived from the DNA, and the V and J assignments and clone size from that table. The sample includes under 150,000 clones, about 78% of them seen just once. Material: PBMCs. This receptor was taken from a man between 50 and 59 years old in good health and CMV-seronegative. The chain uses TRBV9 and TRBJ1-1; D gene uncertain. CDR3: CASSVGGRGDTEAFF. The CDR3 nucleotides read TGTGCCAGCAGCGTAGGAGGGCGCGGGGACACTGAAGCTTTCTTT.